The TCR beta chain described here comes from a study of high-grade serous ovarian cancer treatment subgroups. With respect to this clone: Its antigen is unidentified.

Tumor tissue was taken before any definitive surgery or chemotherapy was given. CDR3 size: 13 residues. Trimming cost V 3 bases and J 7 bases; bases outside gene matches: 5. CDR1 and CDR2 (germline): SGDLS, YYNGEE. The data were produced by immunoSEQ multiplex PCR, yet TCRdb's version contains in-frame clones alone and is incomplete. The table includes just under 2,500 clones, 75% detected once. Study observations and caveats: These tumor repertoires lack spatial information from bulk sequencing.

Sequences were obtained from tumor tissue. J is TRBJ1-1 and V is TRBV9; 8 bases are a match to TRBD1. The sequence was collected from a human donor with high-grade serous ovarian cancer. The CDR3 nucleotides are TGTGCCAGCAGCGCTGGGACAGGAGATGAAGCTTTCTTT. Translation: CASSAGTGDEAFF. Full variable domain (remainder filled in from reference TRBV9 and TRBJ1-1): DSGVTQTPKHLITATGQRVTLRCSPRSGDLSVYWYQQSLDQGLQFLIQYYNGEERAKGNILERFSAQQFPDLHSELNLSSLELGDSALYFCASSAGTGDEAFFGQGTRLTVV.